The rows below give T cell receptor beta chains drawn from one sample of a study of CD8+CD57+ T cells in acquired aplastic anemia. TCRdb fed the reads into MiXCR, producing one record per CDR3 protein. This table holds under 250,000 distinct CDR3 sequences, around half found once. Input material: sorted CD4+, CD8+, or CD8+CD57+ T cells (not recorded which) from PBMCs. The source of these receptors is a human donor with aplastic anemia. The conserved cysteine and the conserved F or W are not part of the CDR3 here. Not every row has a clone size; where given, it reads once, few, many or a size class.

len: 13; v_gene: TRBV5-8; abundance: many; j_gene: TRBJ2-1; CDR3aa: ASSFRERVYNEQF
len: 15; v_gene: TRBV10-1; abundance: NA; j_gene: TRBJ2-7; CDR3aa: ASSEARGAGLVYEQY
len: 13; v_gene: TRBV7-9; abundance: many; j_gene: TRBJ2-7; CDR3aa: ASSGDTPLRYEQY
len: 11; v_gene: TRBV6-6; abundance: many; j_gene: TRBJ2-5; CDR3aa: ASSYYPSGSCC
len: 10; v_gene: TRBV6-5; abundance: many; j_gene: TRBJ2-5; CDR3aa: ASSGHQETQY
len: 14; v_gene: TRBV7-3; abundance: many; j_gene: TRBJ1-1; CDR3aa: ASSPSGTGVNTEAF
len: 18; v_gene: TRBV7-6; abundance: NA; j_gene: TRBJ2-6; CDR3aa: ASSSEGGTAPFSEANVLT
len: 11; v_gene: TRBV19; abundance: NA; j_gene: TRBJ1-1; CDR3aa: ASTGYGGSEAF
len: 12; v_gene: TRBV19; abundance: few; j_gene: TRBJ2-7; CDR3aa: ASNGQGEVSEQY
len: 11; v_gene: TRBV5-1; abundance: NA; j_gene: TRBJ1-2; CDR3aa: ASSGRGPAGYT
len: 17; v_gene: TRBV5-1; abundance: many; j_gene: TRBJ2-7; CDR3aa: ASSSRTVRLGGEPYEQY
len: 12; v_gene: TRBV5-1; abundance: few; j_gene: TRBJ2-3; CDR3aa: ASSTGTGDDTQY
len: 10; v_gene: TRBV7-6; abundance: once; j_gene: TRBJ2-7; CDR3aa: ASSLGDRGPY
len: 13; v_gene: TRBV7-3; abundance: NA; j_gene: TRBJ2-5; CDR3aa: ASSLGGRGRETQY
len: 13; v_gene: TRBV4-3; abundance: once; j_gene: TRBJ1-1; CDR3aa: ASSQDRAGNTEAL
len: 12; v_gene: TRBV2; abundance: NA; j_gene: TRBJ1-2; CDR3aa: ASSAGRGTIGYT
len: 12; v_gene: TRBV19; abundance: NA; j_gene: TRBJ1-4; CDR3aa: ASSPELDGEKLF
len: 11; v_gene: TRBV12-3/TRBV12-4; abundance: many; j_gene: TRBJ1-5; CDR3aa: ASTQGRNQPQH
len: 9; v_gene: TRBV13; abundance: many; j_gene: TRBJ2-1; CDR3aa: ASSLRNEQF
len: 11; v_gene: TRBV5-1; abundance: NA; j_gene: TRBJ2-7; CDR3aa: ASSLVEGFEQY
len: 15; v_gene: TRBV15; abundance: NA; j_gene: TRBJ2-7; CDR3aa: ATSRESGGSVPYEQY
len: 12; v_gene: TRBV19; abundance: once; j_gene: TRBJ2-7; CDR3aa: ASSIIGSSYEQY
len: 12; v_gene: TRBV6-4; abundance: many; j_gene: TRBJ2-3; CDR3aa: ASSEQGETDTQY
len: 11; v_gene: TRBV6-1; abundance: NA; j_gene: TRBJ2-7; CDR3aa: ASSYYGEGEQY
len: 14; v_gene: TRBV9; abundance: many; j_gene: TRBJ2-5; CDR3aa: ASSERGLGGQETQY
len: 13; v_gene: TRBV9; abundance: NA; j_gene: TRBJ2-7; CDR3aa: ASISPTGLTYEQY
len: 13; v_gene: TRBV10-1; abundance: many; j_gene: TRBJ2-2; CDR3aa: ASSKAGERAGELF
len: 13; v_gene: TRBV2; abundance: many; j_gene: TRBJ2-7; CDR3aa: ASNQISGDPYEQY
len: 11; v_gene: TRBV2; abundance: NA; j_gene: TRBJ1-1; CDR3aa: ASSDGGGIEAF
len: 11; v_gene: TRBV11-3; abundance: many; j_gene: TRBJ2-2; CDR3aa: ASSPGLAGELF